Sequencing of this TCR beta chain was carried out in a study of blood T cell repertoires in COVID-19. Overall study context: The cDNA or gDNA used as material had been derived from T cells, B-cell-depleted T cells, or PBMCs.

Libraries were prepared by immunoSEQ multiplex PCR; TCRdb keeps only in-frame clonotypes and omits some of them. The sample includes 200,000 or so clones, about 80% of them seen just once. The V gene's germline CDR1 is LNHDA and CDR2 SQIVND (reference sequence). This CDR3 contains 16 residues. V lost 5 bases and J lost 0; bases outside the gene matches: 3. This clonotype was obtained from a human donor with acute or convalescent COVID-19. The donor label of this sample is uncertain. This chain links TRBV19 with TRBJ2-1; TRBD2 agrees at 11 bases. The sample comprised peripheral blood. CDR3 amino acids: CASSGLAGGSYNEQFF. CDR3 coding DNA: TGTGCCAGTAGTGGGCTAGCGGGAGGCTCCTACAATGAGCAGTTCTTC.